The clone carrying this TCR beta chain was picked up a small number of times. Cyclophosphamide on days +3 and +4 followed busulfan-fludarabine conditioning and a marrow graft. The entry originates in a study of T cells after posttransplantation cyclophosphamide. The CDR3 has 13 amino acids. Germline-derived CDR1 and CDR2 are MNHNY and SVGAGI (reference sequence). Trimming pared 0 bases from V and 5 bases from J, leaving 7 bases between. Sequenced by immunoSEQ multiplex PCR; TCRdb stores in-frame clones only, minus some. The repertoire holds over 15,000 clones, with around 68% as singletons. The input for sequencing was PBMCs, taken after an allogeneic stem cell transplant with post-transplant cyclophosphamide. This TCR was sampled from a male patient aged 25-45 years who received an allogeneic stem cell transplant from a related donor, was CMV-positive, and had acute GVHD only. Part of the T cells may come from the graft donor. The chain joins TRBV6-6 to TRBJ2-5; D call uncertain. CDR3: CASSYSSEETQYF. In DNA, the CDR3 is TGTGCCAGCAGTTACTCGAGTGAGGAGACCCAGTACTTC.